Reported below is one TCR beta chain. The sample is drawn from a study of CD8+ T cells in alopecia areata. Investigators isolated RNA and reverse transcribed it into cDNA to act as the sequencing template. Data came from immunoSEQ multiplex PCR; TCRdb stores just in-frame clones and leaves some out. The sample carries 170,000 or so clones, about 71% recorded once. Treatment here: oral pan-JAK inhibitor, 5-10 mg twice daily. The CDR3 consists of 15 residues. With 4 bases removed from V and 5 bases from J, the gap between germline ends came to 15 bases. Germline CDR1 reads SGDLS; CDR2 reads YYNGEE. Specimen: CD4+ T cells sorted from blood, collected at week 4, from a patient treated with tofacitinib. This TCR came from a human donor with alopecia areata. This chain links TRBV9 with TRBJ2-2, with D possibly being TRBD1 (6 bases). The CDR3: CASSTTGTKTGELFF. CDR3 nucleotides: TGTGCCAGCAGCACTACCGGGACAAAGACCGGGGAGCTGTTTTTT. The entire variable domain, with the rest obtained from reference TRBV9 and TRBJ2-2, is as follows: DSGVTQTPKHLITATGQRVTLRCSPRSGDLSVYWYQQSLDQGLQFLIQYYNGEERAKGNILERFSAQQFPDLHSELNLSSLELGDSALYFCASSTTGTKTGELFFGEGSRLTVL.